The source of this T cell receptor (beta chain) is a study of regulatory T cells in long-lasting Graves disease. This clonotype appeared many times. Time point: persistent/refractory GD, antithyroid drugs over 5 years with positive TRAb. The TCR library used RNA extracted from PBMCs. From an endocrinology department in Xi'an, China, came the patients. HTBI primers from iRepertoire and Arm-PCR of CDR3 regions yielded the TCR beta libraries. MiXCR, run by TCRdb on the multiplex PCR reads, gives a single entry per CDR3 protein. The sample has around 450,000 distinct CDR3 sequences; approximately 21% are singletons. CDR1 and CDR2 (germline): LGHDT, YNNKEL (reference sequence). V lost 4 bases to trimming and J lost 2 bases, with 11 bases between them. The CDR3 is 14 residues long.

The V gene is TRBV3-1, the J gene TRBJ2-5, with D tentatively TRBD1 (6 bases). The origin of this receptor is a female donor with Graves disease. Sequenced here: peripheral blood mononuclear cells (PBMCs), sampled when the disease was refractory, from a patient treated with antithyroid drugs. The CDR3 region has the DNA TGTGCCAGCAGCCGAATAGGGGGACAAGAGACCCAGTACTTC. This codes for CASSRIGGQETQYF.